The rows below give T cell receptor beta chains drawn from one sample of a study of T cells in Graves' hyperthyroidism and ophthalmopathy. Using its own MiXCR run on the multiplex PCR reads, TCRdb lists one record per CDR3 protein. This table holds hundreds of thousands of distinct CDR3 sequences, roughly 25% found once. Sequencing was performed on blood. The receptors were gathered from a woman between 25 and 40 years old with Graves' ophthalmopathy. Both conserved end residues are part of each CDR3. D genes are given only for firm matches. Expanded clones get a size class; other rows say once, few or many, or leave the size out.

v_gene	d_gene	abundance	j_gene	CDR3aa	CDR3nt
TRBV20-1	-	many	TRBJ1-5	CSASPTGSSNQPQHF	TGCAGTGCTAGTCCGACAGGTTCCAGCAATCAGCCCCAGCATTTT
TRBV7-9	-	-	TRBJ2-1	CASSFTYEQFF	TGTGCCAGCAGTTTTACCTACGAGCAGTTCTTC
TRBV18	-	few	TRBJ1-5	CASSPTGGDNQPQHF	TGTGCCAGCTCACCTACGGGAGGGGACAATCAGCCCCAGCATTTT
TRBV12-3/TRBV12-4	TRBD2	-	TRBJ2-5	CASSPHRGGRETQYF	TGTGCCAGCAGTCCGCACCGGGGGGGCCGGGAGACCCAGTACTTC
TRBV20-1	-	-	TRBJ1-1	CSADTRSGTEAFF	TGCAGTGCAGACACCAGGTCGGGCACTGAAGCTTTCTTT
TRBV12-3/TRBV12-4	-	many	TRBJ1-5	CASSLAQGNQPQHF	TGTGCCAGCAGTTTGGCGCAGGGCAATCAGCCCCAGCATTTT
TRBV27	-	many	TRBJ1-1	CASSLLGGLDTEAFF	TGTGCCAGCAGTTTACTGGGGGGGCTCGACACTGAAGCTTTCTTT
TRBV7-2	TRBD1	many	TRBJ1-3	CASSPRGARDTIYF	TGTGCCAGCAGCCCCAGGGGGGCTCGGGACACCATATATTTT
TRBV12-3/TRBV12-4	-	many	TRBJ1-6	CASSFSWSSYNSPLHF	TGTGCCAGCAGTTTTAGTTGGAGCTCCTATAATTCACCCCTCCACTTT
TRBV28	-	-	TRBJ2-7	CASSLPNRDSYEQYF	TGTGCCAGCAGTCTACCAAACCGGGACTCCTACGAGCAGTACTTC
TRBV20-1	-	-	TRBJ1-1	CSASYVEGAFF	TGCAGTGCTAGTTACGTGGAAGGAGCTTTCTTT
TRBV29-1	-	many	TRBJ2-5	CSVERQTQETQYF	TGCAGCGTCGAGCGACAGACCCAAGAGACCCAGTACTTC
TRBV10-3	TRBD2	-	TRBJ2-7	CAISEETSGGWDF	TGTGCCATCAGTGAAGAAACTAGCGGGGGCTGGGACTTC
TRBV6-8	TRBD1	few	TRBJ2-7	CASRTTGDEQYF	TGTGCCAGCAGGACAACAGGGGACGAGCAGTACTTC
TRBV28	-	-	TRBJ2-7	CASATRPLEQYF	TGTGCCAGCGCCACCCGCCCACTCGAGCAGTACTTC
TRBV9	-	-	TRBJ2-7	CASSVEGTPLAEQYF	TGTGCCAGCAGCGTAGAGGGGACACCTCTCGCCGAGCAGTACTTC
TRBV12-3/TRBV12-4	TRBD2	few	TRBJ2-2	CASTRGERTGELFF	TGTGCCAGCACCCGGGGGGAACGAACCGGGGAGCTGTTTTTT
TRBV24-1	-	many	TRBJ1-3	CATSDTRASGNTIYF	TGTGCCACCAGTGACACCAGGGCCTCTGGAAACACCATATATTTT
TRBV12-3/TRBV12-4	-	many	TRBJ1-6	CASSLSSSYNSPLHF	TGTGCCAGCAGTTTAAGTTCTTCCTATAATTCACCCCTCCACTTT
TRBV20-1	-	-	TRBJ1-3	CSASRNSGNTIYF	TGCAGTGCTAGCAGAAACTCTGGAAACACCATATATTTT
TRBV6-5	-	many	TRBJ2-7	CASSYPHRRGPYEQYF	TGTGCCAGCAGTTACCCCCACAGACGGGGCCCCTACGAGCAGTACTTC
TRBV7-8	TRBD1	-	TRBJ2-7	CASSLAIRTGLFYEQYF	TGTGCCAGCAGCTTAGCCATTCGGACAGGGCTTTTCTACGAGCAGTACTTC
TRBV7-8	-	many	TRBJ1-5	CASSLDVADSNQPQHF	TGTGCCAGCAGCTTAGATGTGGCAGATAGCAATCAGCCCCAGCATTTT
TRBV20-1	TRBD2	many	TRBJ2-5	CSARLAGVKETQYF	TGCAGTGCTAGACTAGCGGGGGTCAAAGAGACCCAGTACTTC
TRBV27	TRBD1	many	TRBJ2-7	CASGQTGVTYEQYF	TGTGCCAGTGGGCAGACAGGGGTTACCTACGAGCAGTACTTC
TRBV7-6	-	many	TRBJ2-7	CASSLEGTAYEQYF	TGTGCCAGCAGCTTAGAGGGGACTGCCTACGAGCAGTACTTC
TRBV12-3/TRBV12-4	-	few	TRBJ1-1	CASSPWKENTEAFF	TGTGCCAGCAGTCCCTGGAAAGAGAACACTGAAGCTTTCTTT
TRBV19	-	-	TRBJ1-1	CASSIGGGYMNTEAFF	TGTGCCAGTAGTATAGGGGGCGGTTACATGAACACTGAAGCTTTCTTT
TRBV19	TRBD1	-	TRBJ1-1	CASSRQGLGEAFF	TGTGCCAGTAGCCGACAGGGCCTAGGGGAAGCTTTCTTT
TRBV20-1	-	few	TRBJ1-1	CSAPRGGEGTEAFF	TGCAGTGCTCCCCGGGGGGGTGAGGGCACTGAAGCTTTCTTT
TRBV28	TRBD1	-	TRBJ2-7	CASRRRQGYEQYF	TGTGCCAGCAGACGCCGACAGGGCTACGAGCAGTACTTC
TRBV19	TRBD1	many	TRBJ1-1	CASSNRGKAEAFF	TGTGCCAGTTCGAACAGGGGTAAGGCTGAAGCTTTCTTT
TRBV7-2	-	many	TRBJ2-5	CASSLDLWTVEETQYF	TGTGCCAGCAGCTTAGACCTTTGGACAGTAGAAGAGACCCAGTACTTC
TRBV5-1	TRBD1	-	TRBJ2-5	CASSLGDRRTQETQYF	TGCGCCAGCAGCTTGGGGGACAGGCGGACACAAGAGACCCAGTACTTC
TRBV20-1	TRBD2	-	TRBJ2-7	CSATSGVYEQYF	TGCAGTGCTACTAGCGGGGTCTACGAGCAGTACTTC
TRBV2	-	-	TRBJ2-7	CASRRVSYEQYF	TGTGCCAGCAGGCGAGTCTCCTACGAGCAGTACTTC
TRBV6-5	-	many	TRBJ1-6	CASSFPPDGVNSPLHF	TGTGCCAGCAGTTTTCCGCCGGACGGAGTGAATTCACCCCTCCACTTT